This TCR beta chain was recovered during a study of OX40 agonist ivuxolimab in advanced cancers. This CDR3 is built from 17 residues. Per the germline V gene, CDR1 is MDHEN and CDR2 is SYDVKM. Trimming at V came to 8 bases and at J to 0 bases, leaving 10 bases not matched to a gene. The assay was immunoSEQ multiplex PCR, and TCRdb's table has in-frame clones only and misses some. The sample consists of about 38,000 clones, approximately 79% of them appearing once. This TCR was recovered from an adult with an advanced solid tumor such as melanoma, head and neck, liver or kidney cancer. This chain links TRBV28 with TRBJ2-3, with 11 bases lining up with TRBD2. Source: CD4+ or CD8+ T cells sorted from blood, taken in a trial of the OX40 agonist ivuxolimab. CDR3 loop: CASQAPGTSGSTDTQYF. The CDR3 region has the DNA TGTGCCAGCCAAGCGCCTGGGACTAGCGGTAGCACAGATACGCAGTATTTT. Supplemented by reference TRBV28 and TRBJ2-3, the full variable domain reads DVKVTQSSRYLVKRTGEKVFLECVQDMDHENMFWYRQDPGLGLRLIYFSYDVKMKEKGDIPEGYSVSREKKERFSLILESASTNQTSMYLCASQAPGTSGSTDTQYFGPGTRLTVL.